This T cell receptor (beta chain) is from a study of tumor-infiltrating lymphocytes in primary liver carcinoma. Priming with a constant-region primer yielded TCR beta cDNA from around 0.45 ug total RNA. Employing slightly modified ARM-PCR, three nested multiplex PCR rounds were run, and these gave rise to the TCR beta libraries. Forward primers for TRBV1-TRBV30 and a C-beta reverse primer served the first two PCR rounds, at roughly 10 cycles each. Using its own MiXCR run on the multiplex PCR reads, TCRdb lists one record per CDR3 protein. The sample contains 150,000 to 200,000 distinct CDR3 sequences, around four fifths of which appear only once. CDR1 is SGHAT, CDR2 FQNNGV, per germline. This CDR3 contains 15 residues. On this clonotype: An end of the junction does not agree with germline; a read error may underlie this.

Both RNA and DNA were isolated together from around 20-30 mg of bulk tissue that had not been sorted. This sequence originates from a middle-aged man with primary liver carcinoma and hepatitis B virus infection. V gene TRBV11-2 combines with J gene TRBJ1-1, with TRBD1 identical over 10 bases. Sequencing was carried out using tumor tissue from primary liver carcinoma. CDR3: CASSWDRGLYAEAFF. The DNA for the CDR3 is TGTGCTAGCAGCTGGGACAGGGGTTTGTACGCTGAAGCTTTCTTT.